This note documents a single TCR beta chain sequence. No cognate antigen has been identified for it. Base qualities are not provided; no much larger clone lies one nucleotide away. Other DNA sequences of this sample code for an identical CDR3. The collaborating institutions used their own protocols to collect whole blood in K2EDTA tubes. For TCRbeta analysis, collaborators shipped samples as frozen whole blood, isolated PBMCs, or DNA extracted from either of those sample types. The immunoSEQ Assay, a bias-controlled multiplex PCR, was used to amplify TCRbeta CDR3 regions from genomic DNA. The study's own analysis went as follows. Nucleated cell counts per sample were estimated from amplification of reference gene primers within the assay. To quantify the absolute abundance of each unique TCRbeta CDR3 rearrangement, sequence reads were collapsed and filtered. For each sample, productive Simpson clonality was calculated as the square root of Simpson's diversity index across productive rearrangements. TCRdb stores this immuneACCESS table with in-frame sequences only. Part of the clones is absent; in the studies checked, under half of the shortfall reflects unresolved V genes, and no reason is known for the rest. The V and J calls and the clone size are those of that table, but D and trimming were determined from the DNA. This sample holds hundreds of thousands of clones; less than 90% were observed only once. The top ten clones comprise just over 2.5% of the sample.

V lost 5 bases and J lost 3 bases; the stretch between them is 8 bases long. Its CDR3 holds 11 amino acids, cysteine through phenylalanine. Of the read, only the CDR3 DNA is kept; its 33 bases are in frame from base 1. From the germline V gene (reference sequence), CDR1 is DFQATT and CDR2 is SNEGSKA. The data belong to a study of blood T cell repertoires in COVID-19 (TCRdb year 2020). Turning to the overall study: Samples from collaborators originated in the United States, Italy and Spain and spanned both the acute and convalescent phases of COVID-19. Samples were obtained from the ongoing ImmuneRACE study (first 160 participants) and from some 1,200 subjects provided by 6 global collaborators. The prospective study material was composed of cDNA or gDNA derived from T cells, B-cell-depleted T cells, or PBMCs. Where HLA class I and class II types were available, the types were taken from metadata supplied by the sample provider, not from assay-based typing. A de-identified subject ID, COVID-19 status, age in years and sex were almost always included in the sample metadata. The dataset comprised deeply sampled blood TCRbeta repertoires from subjects exposed to, actively infected with, or recovered from COVID-19. The repertoires were released in a freely available public database intended as a resource for research on the immune response to SARS-CoV-2.

What the work shows at the level of the full study, not this receptor alone: The amount of clinical and demographic metadata varied by source and participant and was provided uncurated.

Sequencing input: peripheral blood. The chain links TRBV20-1 with TRBJ2-7; the best D guess is TRBD2, with 5 bases matching. This TCR derives from a woman in her seventies with active or convalescent COVID-19. In nucleotides, the sequence is TGCAGTGCTCTCCGGGGCTACGAGCAGTACTTC. This translates into CSALRGYEQYF.